This T cell receptor beta chain was sequenced for a study of identifying expanded T cells in peripheral blood. Study results and caveats: Roughly two-week clone count variance significantly increased as total template count grew.

Assay used: immunoSEQ multiplex PCR; TCRdb lists only in-frame clones, some missing. The data hold roughly 96,000 clones, with over 75% observed a single time. Germline V lookup: CDR1 MNHEY, CDR2 SVGAGI. This CDR3 is built from 13 residues. The germline V and J ends were trimmed by 6 bases and 6 bases, with 14 bases remaining between them. As regards this clone: Its antigen is unknown.

The sequence was collected from a person aged 18 to 70 in good health. V and J are TRBV6-5 and TRBJ1-1, with D perhaps TRBD1 (5 bases). The sequencing sample was made of blood. The CDR3 spells CASSDPGWAEAFF. The DNA for the CDR3 is TGTGCCAGCAGCGACCCAGGGTGGGCTGAAGCTTTCTTT.